Sequencing of this T cell receptor (beta chain) was carried out in a study of cytomegalovirus exposure and HLA in healthy donors. Study-level information: A prior study identified 120 million or so unique TCR beta sequences from 180 million or so T cells. When fewer than 500 donors were genotyped, roughly four fifths of them were found to fall in the Caucasian-associated ancestry cluster.

PCR employed 60 Vbeta and 13 Jbeta primers. The repertoire was sequenced with immunoSEQ multiplex PCR; TCRdb's copy has only in-frame clones and lacks some. The table shows under 150,000 clones, with around 80% occurring only once. Study outcomes and limitations: Upon later analysis, TCR association rates were observed to vary by HLA locus, being highest for DRB1 and lowest for HLA-C.

Per germline, CDR1 GTSNPN and CDR2 SVGIG (reference sequence). CDR3 size: 13 residues. Trimming took off 2 bases at V and 5 bases at J, with 11 bases between the two ends. On this clone itself: Its target is unknown.

The sequencing input was PBMCs. The chain combines TRBV30 with TRBJ2-3; no definite D call. The receptor's source is a female donor in good health and CMV-seropositive. This chain's CDR3 is CAWSLELQDTQYF. CDR3 DNA: TGTGCCTGGAGTCTCGAGCTCCAAGATACGCAGTATTTT.